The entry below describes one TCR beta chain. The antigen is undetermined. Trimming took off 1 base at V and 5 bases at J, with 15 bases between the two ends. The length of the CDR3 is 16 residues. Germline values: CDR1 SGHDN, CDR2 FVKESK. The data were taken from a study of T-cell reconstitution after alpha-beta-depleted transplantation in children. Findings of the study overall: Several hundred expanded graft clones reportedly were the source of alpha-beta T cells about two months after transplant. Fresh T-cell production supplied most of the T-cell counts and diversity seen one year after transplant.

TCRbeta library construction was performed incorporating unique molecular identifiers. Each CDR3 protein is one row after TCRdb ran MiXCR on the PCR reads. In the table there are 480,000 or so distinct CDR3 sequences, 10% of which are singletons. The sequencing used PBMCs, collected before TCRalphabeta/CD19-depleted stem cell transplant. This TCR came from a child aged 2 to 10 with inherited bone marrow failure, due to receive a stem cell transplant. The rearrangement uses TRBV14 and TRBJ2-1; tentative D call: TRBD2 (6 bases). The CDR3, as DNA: TGTGCCAGCAGCCAAGGGAGGGACCATTTAAACAATGAGCAGTTCTTC. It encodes CASSQGRDHLNNEQFF. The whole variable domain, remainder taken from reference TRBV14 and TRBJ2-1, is EAGVTQFPSHSVIEKGQTVTLRCDPISGHDNLYWYRRVMGKEIKFLLHFVKESKQDESGMPNNRFLAERTGGTYSTLKVQPAELEDSGVYFCASSQGRDHLNNEQFFGPGTRLTVL.